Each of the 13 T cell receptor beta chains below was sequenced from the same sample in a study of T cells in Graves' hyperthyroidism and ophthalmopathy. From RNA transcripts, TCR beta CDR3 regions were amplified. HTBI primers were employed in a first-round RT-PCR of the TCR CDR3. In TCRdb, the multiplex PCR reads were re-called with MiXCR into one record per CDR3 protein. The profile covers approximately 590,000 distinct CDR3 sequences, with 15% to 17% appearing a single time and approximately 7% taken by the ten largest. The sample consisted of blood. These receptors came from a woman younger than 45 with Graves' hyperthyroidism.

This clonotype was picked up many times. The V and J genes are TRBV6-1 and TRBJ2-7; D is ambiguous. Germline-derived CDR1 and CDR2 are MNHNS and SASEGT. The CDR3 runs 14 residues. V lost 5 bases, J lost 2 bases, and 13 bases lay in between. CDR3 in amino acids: CASSYKVDPYEQYF. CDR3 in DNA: TGTGCCAGCAGTTATAAAGTGGACCCCTACGAGCAGTACTTC.

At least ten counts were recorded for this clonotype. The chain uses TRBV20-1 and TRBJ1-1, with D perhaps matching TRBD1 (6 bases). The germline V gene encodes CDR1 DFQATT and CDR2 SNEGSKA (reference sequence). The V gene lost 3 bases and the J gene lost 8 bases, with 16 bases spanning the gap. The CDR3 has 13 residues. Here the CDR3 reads CSASIPGGWEAFF. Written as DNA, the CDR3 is TGCAGTGCTAGTATACCGGGGGGCTGGGAAGCTTTCTTT.

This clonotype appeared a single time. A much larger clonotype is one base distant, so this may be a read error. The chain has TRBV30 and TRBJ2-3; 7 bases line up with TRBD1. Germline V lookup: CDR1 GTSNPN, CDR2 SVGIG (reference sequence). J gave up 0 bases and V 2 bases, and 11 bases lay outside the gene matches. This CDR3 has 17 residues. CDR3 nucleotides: TGTGCCTGGAGTAGGGATACGGACAGGTCTAGCACAGATACGCAGTATTTT. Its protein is CAWSRDTDRSSTDTQYF.

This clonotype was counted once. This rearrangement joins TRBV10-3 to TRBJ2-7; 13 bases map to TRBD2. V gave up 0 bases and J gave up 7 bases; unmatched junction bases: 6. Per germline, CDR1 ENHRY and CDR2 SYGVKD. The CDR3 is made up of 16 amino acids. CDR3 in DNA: TGTGCCATCAGTGAGTCCACTAGCGGGAGGGTCGGAGAGCAGTACTTC. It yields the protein CAISESTSGRVGEQYF.

CDR3: CASSQGYRAGGTDTQYF. The CDR3, as DNA: TGCGCCAGCAGCCAAGGATACAGGGCAGGAGGAACAGATACGCAGTATTTT. The chain employs TRBV4-3 and TRBJ2-3, with a weak D call TRBD1 (6 bases). V was pared by 1 base and J by 3 bases, with 17 bases between. The CDR3 spans 17 residues. In germline, CDR1 is LGHNA, CDR2 YSLEER.

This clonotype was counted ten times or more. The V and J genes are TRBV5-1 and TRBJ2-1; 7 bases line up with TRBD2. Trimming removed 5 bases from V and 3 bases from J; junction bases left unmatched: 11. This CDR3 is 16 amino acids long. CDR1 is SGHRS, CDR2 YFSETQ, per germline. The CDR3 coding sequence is TGCGCCAGCAGTCGGCCCCCGGGAGGCAACTACAATGAGCAGTTCTTC. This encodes CASSRPPGGNYNEQFF.

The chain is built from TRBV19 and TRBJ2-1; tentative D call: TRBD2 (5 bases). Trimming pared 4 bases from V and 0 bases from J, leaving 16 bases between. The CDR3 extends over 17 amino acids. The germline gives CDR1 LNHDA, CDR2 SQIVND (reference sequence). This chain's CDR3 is CASSKASGLSSYNEQFF. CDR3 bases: TGTGCCAGTAGTAAGGCGAGCGGACTGAGCTCCTACAATGAGCAGTTCTTC.

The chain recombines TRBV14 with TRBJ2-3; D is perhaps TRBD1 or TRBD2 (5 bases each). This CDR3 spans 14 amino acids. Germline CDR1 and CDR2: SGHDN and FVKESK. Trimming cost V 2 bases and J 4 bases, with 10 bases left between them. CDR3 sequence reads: CASSQWDLPDTQYF. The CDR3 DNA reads TGTGCCAGCAGCCAATGGGACCTCCCAGATACGCAGTATTTT.

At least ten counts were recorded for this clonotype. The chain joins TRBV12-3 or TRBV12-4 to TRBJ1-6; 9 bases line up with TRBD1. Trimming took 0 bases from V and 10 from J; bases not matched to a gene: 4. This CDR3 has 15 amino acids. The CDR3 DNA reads TGTGCCAGCAGTTTAGCTGGGACAGGGTCCTCACCCCTCCACTTT. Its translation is CASSLAGTGSSPLHF.

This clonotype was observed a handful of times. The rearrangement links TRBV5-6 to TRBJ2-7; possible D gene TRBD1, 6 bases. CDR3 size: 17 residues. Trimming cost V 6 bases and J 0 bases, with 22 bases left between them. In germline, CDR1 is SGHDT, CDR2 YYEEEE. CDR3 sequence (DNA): TGTGCCAGCACCGCCGGACAGACTCATTTTCTCTCCTACGAGCAGTACTTC. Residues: CASTAGQTHFLSYEQYF.

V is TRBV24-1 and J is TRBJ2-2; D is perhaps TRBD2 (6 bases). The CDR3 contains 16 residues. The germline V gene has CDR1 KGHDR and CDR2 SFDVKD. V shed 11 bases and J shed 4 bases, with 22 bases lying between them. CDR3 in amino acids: CARAGREGRSTGELFF. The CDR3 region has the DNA TGTGCCAGGGCGGGGCGGGAAGGGCGGAGCACCGGGGAGCTGTTTTTT.

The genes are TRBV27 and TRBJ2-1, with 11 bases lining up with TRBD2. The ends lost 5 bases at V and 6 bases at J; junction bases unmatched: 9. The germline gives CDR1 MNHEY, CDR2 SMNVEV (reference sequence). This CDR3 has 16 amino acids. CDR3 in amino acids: CASSVASGRPINEQFF. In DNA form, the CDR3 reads TGTGCCAGCAGTGTTGCTAGCGGGAGGCCTATCAATGAGCAGTTCTTC.

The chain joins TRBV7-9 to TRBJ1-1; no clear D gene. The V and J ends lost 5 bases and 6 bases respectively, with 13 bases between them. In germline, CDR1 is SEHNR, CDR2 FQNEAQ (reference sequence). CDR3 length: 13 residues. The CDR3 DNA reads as TGTGCCAGCAGCCCTAGGTACGTGTCTGAAGCTTTCTTT. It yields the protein CASSPRYVSEAFF.